The present T cell receptor beta chain was sequenced within a study of neurological immune-mediated disorders. Findings and limits, study-wide: HTLV-1-associated myelopathy led in TCR clonal expansion, while multiple sclerosis ranked lowest, below healthy controls.

This clonotype showed up just a few times. Antigen: not known. Using its own MiXCR run on the 5' RACE reads, TCRdb lists one record per CDR3 protein. The sample yields around 71,000 distinct CDR3 sequences, roughly 13% seen once. Documented time point: longitudinal time-point 1 (baseline). Where libraries were unsorted, they were derived from 2 million PBMCs stored at -80 degrees C. This receptor was taken from a female donor with HTLV-1-associated myelopathy (HAM/TSP). Sequencing input: PBMCs.

The CDR3 sequence: CASSPITGLAGANVLTF. The DNA for the CDR3 is TGTGCCAGCAGCCCTATTACAGGGCTAGCTGGGGCCAACGTCCTGACTTTC. The J gene is TRBJ2-6, the V gene TRBV12-3 or TRBV12-4, with a weak D call TRBD1 (6 bases). Deletions cut 6 bases from V and 2 bases from J, with 17 bases between. This CDR3 has 17 amino acids.